Shown below are 15 T cell receptor beta chains from a single sample sequenced in a study of blood T cell repertoires in COVID-19. Libraries were prepared by immunoSEQ multiplex PCR; TCRdb keeps only in-frame clonotypes and omits some of them. The data show about 170,000 clones, about 80% seen once. The material sequenced was PBMCs or T cells enriched from blood (not recorded which). These receptors originate from a man between 50 and 59 years old who had recovered from COVID-19.

This clone was picked up one time. The V and J genes are TRBV5-1 and TRBJ1-4; TRBD1 matches at 8 bases. The length of the CDR3 is 15 residues. The trim removed 4 bases at V and 8 bases at J, leaving 10 bases unmatched. CDR1 and CDR2 from the germline V gene are SGHRS and YFSETQ. This CDR3 is CASSVQGVVREKLFF. DNA for the CDR3: TGCGCCAGCAGCGTACAGGGGGTGGTTCGGGAAAAACTGTTTTTT.

This chain uses TRBV4-1 with TRBJ2-3, with 9 positions matching TRBD2. Germline CDR1 is MGHRA and CDR2 is YSYEKL. CDR3 size: 16 residues. Germline trimming cut 0 bases from V and 8 bases from J; bases unmatched to any gene: 9. The CDR3 DNA sequence: TGCGCCAGCAGCCAAGAAGAGCGGGGGGTGATAGGTACGCAGTATTTT. Encoded protein: CASSQEERGVIGTQYF.

V gene TRBV20-1 combines with J gene TRBJ2-7, with TRBD1 as a possible D gene (6 bases). Germline CDR1 DFQATT, CDR2 SNEGSKA (reference sequence). V dropped 7 bases and J dropped 5 bases, with 12 bases sitting between them. CDR3 length equals 11 residues. This chain's CDR3 is CSESQGDEQYF. The DNA for the CDR3 is TGCAGTGAATCACAGGGAGACGAGCAGTACTTC.

The chain has TRBV19 and TRBJ1-1; TRBD1 might be the D (6 bases). Germline assignment: CDR1 LNHDA and CDR2 SQIVND (reference sequence). Trimming removed 3 bases from V and 6 bases from J, with 11 bases in between. CDR3 length equals 13 residues. The CDR3: CASSMHRAAEAFF. The CDR3 DNA is TGTGCCAGTAGTATGCACAGGGCCGCTGAAGCTTTCTTT.

The V and J genes are TRBV24-1 and TRBJ1-5; D ambiguous. Per germline, CDR1 KGHDR and CDR2 SFDVKD. Trimming cost V 4 bases and J 6 bases, with 9 bases left between them. CDR3 length equals 13 residues. The CDR3 nucleotides are TGTGCCACCAGTGAGGGCCGAACTCAGCCCCAGCATTTT. The encoded protein is CATSEGRTQPQHF.

This chain uses TRBV5-1 with TRBJ2-5; 9 bases fit TRBD1. The V segment lost 4 bases and the J segment 7 bases; nucleotides outside the gene matches: 8. Germline assignment: CDR1 SGHRS and CDR2 YFSETQ. CDR3 length: 14 amino acids. The CDR3 nucleotides read TGCGCCAGCAGCCCAGGACAGGGGAGAGGGACCCAGTACTTC. The encoded protein is CASSPGQGRGTQYF.

The rearrangement joins TRBV19 to TRBJ2-3; D possibly corresponds to TRBD1 (5 bases). Trimming took off 3 bases at V and 3 bases at J, with 10 bases between the two ends. The CDR3 contains 14 residues. CDR1 and CDR2 (germline): LNHDA, SQIVND (reference sequence). The CDR3 bases are TGTGCCAGTAGTATCACAGGCCGTACAGATACGCAGTATTTT. Translated: CASSITGRTDTQYF.

The chain is built from TRBV6-1 and TRBJ2-3, with TRBD2 identical over 9 bases. CDR1 and CDR2 (germline): MNHNS, SASEGT. The CDR3 is 15 amino acids. The V segment lost 3 bases and the J segment 3 bases; nucleotides outside the gene matches: 4. CDR3 protein: CASSDLAGRTDTQYF. CDR3 nucleotides: TGTGCCAGCAGTGACCTAGCGGGGAGAACAGATACGCAGTATTTT.

The chain is built from TRBV10-3 and TRBJ2-5, with D possibly being TRBD2 (5 bases). The V gene's germline CDR1 is ENHRY and CDR2 SYGVKD. This CDR3 comprises 13 residues. Trimming took 4 bases from V and 6 from J, leaving 12 bases between them. CDR3 sequence reads: CAISGLDGKTQYF. The CDR3 DNA reads as TGTGCCATCAGTGGACTCGACGGGAAGACCCAGTACTTC.

The V gene is TRBV30, the J gene TRBJ2-7; 7 bases align to TRBD1. Germline V gives CDR1 GTSNPN, CDR2 SVGIG (reference sequence). V trimming: 5 bases; J trimming: 2 bases; junction bases outside the gene matches: 3. The CDR3 consists of 12 residues. CDR3 region: CAWGRGTYEQYF. CDR3 nucleotides: TGTGCCTGGGGCAGGGGGACCTACGAGCAGTACTTC.

This chain links TRBV6-1 with TRBJ1-3, with 8 bases fitting TRBD1. CDR1 and CDR2 from the germline V gene are MNHNS and SASEGT. J lost 1 base, V lost 3 bases, and 2 bases had no gene match. The CDR3 runs 15 residues. The CDR3 coding sequence is TGTGCCAGCAGTGATACAGGGGGGTCTGGAAACACCATATATTTT. Translation gives CASSDTGGSGNTIYF.

This sequence joins TRBV7-2 and TRBJ1-5; 7 bases are shared with TRBD1. The CDR3 extends over 18 amino acids. Per the germline V gene, CDR1 is SGHTA and CDR2 is FQGNSA. V lost 5 bases, J lost 0 bases, and 13 bases stayed unmatched. In DNA, the CDR3 is TGTGCCAGCAGCCCTCGGTTGCCAGGGGGTTATAGCAATCAGCCCCAGCATTTT. Amino acids: CASSPRLPGGYSNQPQHF.

V and J are TRBV5-1 and TRBJ2-3; TRBD1 matches at 10 bases. The CDR3 has 15 amino acids. Germline V gene sequence: CDR1 SGHRS, CDR2 YFSETQ. With 2 bases clipped from V and 5 bases from J, the junction kept 5 bases outside the gene matches. CDR3 protein: CASSFGTGVIDTQYF. CDR3 sequence (DNA): TGCGCCAGCAGCTTCGGGACAGGGGTGATAGATACGCAGTATTTT.

The chain links TRBV27 to TRBJ1-6; D possibly corresponds to TRBD1 (6 bases). The V and J ends lost 3 bases and 10 bases respectively, with 13 bases between them. The CDR3 runs 14 residues. Germline-derived CDR1 and CDR2 are MNHEY and SMNVEV (reference sequence). The CDR3 region is CASSFGGLGSPLHF. CDR3 sequence (DNA): TGTGCCAGCAGTTTCGGGGGGCTAGGCTCACCCCTCCACTTT.

The V gene is TRBV19, the J gene TRBJ1-1; D is unresolved. Germline V gene sequence: CDR1 LNHDA, CDR2 SQIVND (reference sequence). V was trimmed by 7 bases and J by 1 base, leaving 10 bases between them. The CDR3 consists of 13 residues. The CDR3 is CASKYGKNTEAFF. For the CDR3, the DNA is TGTGCCAGTAAATACGGGAAGAACACTGAAGCTTTCTTT. Full variable domain (rest looked up from reference TRBV19 and TRBJ1-1): DGGITQSPKYLFRKEGQNVTLSCEQNLNHDAMYWYRQDPGQGLRLIYYSQIVNDFQKGDIAEGYSVSREKKESFPLTVTSAQKNPTAFYLCASKYGKNTEAFFGQGTRLTVV.